These 27 T cell receptor beta chains were all obtained from the same sample, sequenced in a study of Ad26.COV2.S vaccination and SARS-CoV-2 variants listed by TCRdb under 2021. Preparation of the library involved the immunoSEQ multiplex PCR assay. The immuneACCESS repertoire file appears here via TCRdb, limited to in-frame rearrangements. These files lack a portion of the clones; in checked studies, under half of the deficit traces to unresolved V genes, and the cause of the others is not known. The sample has around 400,000 clones on record, 80% to 95% of them singletons. Of the sample, roughly an eighth is held by the ten largest clones. The treatment or condition label of this sample denotes: around 19 received Ad26.COV2.S at low or high dose, single or two shots; 5 received placebo; per-sample allocation not given. For vaccine and placebo recipients, repertoires were sequenced using samples collected on day 63 after the first injection.

The sequenced sample was peripheral blood, obtained in a trial of Ad26.COV2.S vaccine versus placebo. Source of these receptors: a person between 18 and 65 years old who received the Ad26.COV2.S COVID-19 vaccine or a placebo.

This chain links TRBV10-3 with TRBJ1-2; the match to TRBD1 covers 11 bases. The CDR3 covers 20 residues. The junction had 16 bases not matched to a gene; V was cut back by 2 bases and J by 2 bases. Germline CDR1 ENHRY, CDR2 SYGVKD. CDR3 in amino acids: CAISENLLGQGADSNYGYTF. For the CDR3, the DNA is TGTGCCATCAGTGAGAATCTTCTAGGACAGGGGGCCGATTCCAACTATGGCTACACCTTC.

The V gene is TRBV7-8, the J gene TRBJ2-3; 9 bases align to TRBD2. Germline lookup yields CDR1 SGHVS and CDR2 FQNEAQ. CDR3 size: 15 residues. V gave up 1 base and J gave up 9 bases; unmatched junction bases: 8. This CDR3 is CASSLEGSGSGTQYF. The DNA of the CDR3 is TGTGCCAGCAGCTTAGAGGGTAGCGGGAGTGGGACGCAGTATTTT.

This clone appeared once. This chain uses TRBV19 with TRBJ2-7, with D uncertain. The V and J ends lost 7 bases and 5 bases respectively, with 12 bases between them. This CDR3 is built from 12 residues. Germline V gives CDR1 LNHDA, CDR2 SQIVND (reference sequence). The CDR3 DNA follows: TGTGCCAGTACTAGTAGGATGGACGAGCAGTACTTC. Protein: CASTSRMDEQYF.

This clone was seen more than once but under ten times. The identical CDR3 is also encoded by other nucleotide sequences in the sample. V usage is TRBV2 and J usage is TRBJ1-2; tentatively, D is TRBD1 (6 bases). V shed 3 bases and J shed 3 bases, with 11 bases lying between them. This CDR3 is 14 amino acids long. Germline V gene sequence: CDR1 SNHLY, CDR2 FYNNEI. The CDR3 sequence is CASSEGRGDYGYTF. The CDR3 DNA sequence: TGTGCCAGCAGTGAGGGCAGGGGCGACTATGGCTACACCTTC.

The chain uses TRBV20-1 and TRBJ1-2; 9 nucleotides align to TRBD1. The V gene end was trimmed by 3 bases and the J gene end by 8 bases; junction bases not matched to a gene: 13. Germline assignment: CDR1 DFQATT and CDR2 SNEGSKA (reference sequence). The CDR3 contains 15 residues. The CDR3 DNA follows: TGCAGTGCTAGTCGTTCGGGGACAGGGCCGTTGGGCTACACCTTC. This sequence encodes CSASRSGTGPLGYTF.

This clone was seen just once. This rearrangement joins TRBV19 to TRBJ2-2; 8 bases line up with TRBD2. V was pared by 1 base and J by 0 bases, with 4 bases of the junction left unmatched. The CDR3 has 17 residues. Germline V gives CDR1 LNHDA, CDR2 SQIVND (reference sequence). The CDR3 nucleotides read TGTGCCAGTAGTATAGTGACTAGCGAGCCGAACACCGGGGAGCTGTTTTTT. It yields the protein CASSIVTSEPNTGELFF. The whole variable domain, remainder taken from reference TRBV19 and TRBJ2-2, is DGGITQSPKYLFRKEGQNVTLSCEQNLNHDAMYWYRQDPGQGLRLIYYSQIVNDFQKGDIAEGYSVSREKKESFPLTVTSAQKNPTAFYLCASSIVTSEPNTGELFFGEGSRLTVL.

V usage is TRBV7-9 and J usage is TRBJ2-1; TRBD2 aligns across 8 bases. Trimming removed 5 bases from V and 0 bases from J; junction bases left unmatched: 15. This CDR3 is built from 19 residues. In germline, CDR1 is SEHNR, CDR2 FQNEAQ (reference sequence). CDR3 loop: CASSGYGNLAGLSYNEQFF. CDR3 nucleotide sequence: TGTGCCAGCAGCGGATACGGAAATTTAGCGGGACTCTCCTACAATGAGCAGTTCTTC.

V usage is TRBV18 and J usage is TRBJ1-4, with 7 bases identical to TRBD1. Trimming at V came to 6 bases and at J to 5 bases, leaving 6 bases not matched to a gene. CDR1 KGHSH and CDR2 LQKENI come from the germline V gene. This CDR3 contains 14 residues. CDR3 DNA sequence: TGTGCCAGCTCCCCCGGGACAGAAAATGAAAAACTGTTTTTT. As protein: CASSPGTENEKLFF.

V and J are TRBV15 and TRBJ2-1; TRBD2 matches 7 bases. The V and J ends lost 11 bases and 6 bases, in that order; junction bases with no gene match: 10. Germline V CDR1 and CDR2: LNHNV, YYDKDF (reference sequence). The CDR3 extends over 13 amino acids. DNA for the CDR3: TGTGCCGCAAGGCGGGACTATATCAATGAGCAGTTCTTC. Its translation is CAARRDYINEQFF.

The chain carries TRBV4-1 and TRBJ2-3; 8 bases align to TRBD2. Trimming took 0 bases from V and 2 from J; bases not matched to a gene: 4. The CDR3 is 16 residues long. CDR1 is MGHRA and CDR2 is YSYEKL in the germline V gene. CDR3 residues: CASSQETGGPTDTQYF. Here the CDR3 DNA reads TGCGCCAGCAGCCAAGAGACGGGAGGGCCCACAGATACGCAGTATTTT.

CDR3 sequence: CASSQQDANYEQYF. As DNA, the CDR3 is TGTGCCAGCTCGCAACAGGATGCAAACTACGAGCAGTACTTC. V is TRBV18 and J is TRBJ2-7; a possible D gene is TRBD1 (5 bases). The CDR3 covers 14 residues. Germline V lookup: CDR1 KGHSH, CDR2 LQKENI. V dropped 6 bases and J dropped 3 bases, with 15 bases sitting between them.

This clone showed up just a few times. This chain uses TRBV7-9 with TRBJ1-3; D uncertain. The CDR3 extends over 14 amino acids. V was shortened by 4 bases and J by 0 bases, with 7 bases between the two germline ends. The germline V gene has CDR1 SEHNR and CDR2 FQNEAQ (reference sequence). The CDR3, as DNA: TGTGCCAGCAGCTCGGACGGCTCTGGAAACACCATATATTTT. It encodes CASSSDGSGNTIYF.

To note about this clone: Other DNA sequences within the sample encode an identical CDR3. This chain joins TRBV11-2 and TRBJ2-7, with D possibly TRBD2 on 5 matching bases. The CDR3 runs to 12 residues. Germline V gene sequence: CDR1 SGHAT, CDR2 FQNNGV. V lost 6 bases and J 3 bases, leaving 9 bases between the germline ends. CDR3 protein: CASSPGGYEQYF. The CDR3 nucleotides read TGTGCCAGCAGTCCCGGAGGCTACGAGCAGTACTTC.

The chain is built from TRBV18 and TRBJ2-7, with unresolved D. This CDR3 spans 14 amino acids. Germline V gives CDR1 KGHSH, CDR2 LQKENI. The V end was cut by 2 bases, the J end by 0 bases, with 8 bases between. CDR3 DNA sequence: TGTGCCAGCTCACCAGGCAGGAGCTCCTACGAGCAGTACTTC. It yields the protein CASSPGRSSYEQYF.

This chain uses TRBV9 with TRBJ1-6; TRBD1 matches at 7 bases. CDR3 length equals 18 residues. CDR1 SGDLS and CDR2 YYNGEE come from the germline V gene. V shed 4 bases, J shed 3 bases, and the junction held 13 bases outside the gene matches. This chain's CDR3 is CASSPHVDRVGYNSPLHF. Written as DNA, the CDR3 is TGTGCCAGCAGCCCCCATGTAGACAGGGTCGGCTATAATTCACCCCTCCACTTT.

The chain is built from TRBV19 and TRBJ2-7, with D maybe TRBD1 (5 bases). The CDR3 runs 14 residues. The V gene lost 6 bases and the J gene lost 6 bases, with 18 bases spanning the gap. CDR1 is LNHDA and CDR2 is SQIVND in the germline V gene (reference sequence). CDR3 nucleotides: TGTGCCAGTAGCAGAGACCCCTTTACAGGCGAGCAGTACTTC. Its translation is CASSRDPFTGEQYF.

V and J are TRBV7-6 and TRBJ2-3, with D perhaps TRBD2 (6 bases). V was pared by 2 bases and J by 6 bases, with 18 bases between. Germline V gene lookup returns CDR1 SGHVS and CDR2 FNYEAQ. CDR3 length: 16 residues. CDR3 in DNA: TGTGCCAGCAGCTTAAAAGCGGGTGGGTTTACTGATACGCAGTATTTT. It translates to CASSLKAGGFTDTQYF.

The rearrangement links TRBV6-4 to TRBJ2-2; tentative D call: TRBD2 (5 bases). The CDR3 has 15 residues. Per germline, CDR1 MRHNA and CDR2 SNTAGT. Trimming cost V 4 bases and J 5 bases, with 14 bases left between them. This chain's CDR3 is CASSVELGQTGELFF. CDR3 in DNA: TGTGCCAGCAGTGTGGAACTAGGTCAGACCGGGGAGCTGTTTTTT.

The V gene is TRBV29-1, the J gene TRBJ2-7, with a weak D call TRBD1 (5 bases). V lost 4 bases to trimming and J lost 2 bases, with 12 bases between them. This CDR3 contains 13 residues. CDR1 is SQVTM and CDR2 is ANQGSEA in the germline V gene. CDR3 loop: CSVAQGLPYEQYF. The CDR3, as DNA: TGCAGCGTTGCCCAGGGCCTACCCTACGAGCAGTACTTC.

Only a few counts were recorded for this clone. The V and J genes are TRBV6-2 or TRBV6-3 and TRBJ2-7; TRBD2 aligns across 10 bases. Germline trimming cut 2 bases from V and 6 bases from J; bases unmatched to any gene: 7. The germline gives CDR1 MNHEY, CDR2 SVGEGT. CDR3 length: 15 amino acids. CDR3 DNA sequence: TGTGCCAGCAGTTACACCCTAGCGGGAGTTCGCGAGCAGTACTTC. This codes for CASSYTLAGVREQYF.

This clone was recorded once. The rearrangement links TRBV9 to TRBJ2-2; D is undetermined. This CDR3 is 13 amino acids long. V was cut by 2 bases and J by 0 bases, with 2 bases left in between. CDR1 and CDR2 (germline): SGDLS, YYNGEE. The CDR3 nucleotides are TGTGCCAGCAGCGTCCCGAACACCGGGGAGCTGTTTTTT. It encodes CASSVPNTGELFF.

The chain joins TRBV19 to TRBJ1-5; D is unclear. Germline loops: CDR1 LNHDA, CDR2 SQIVND (reference sequence). Trimming left V 6 bases short and J 0 bases short, with 15 bases between. This CDR3 has 16 residues. The CDR3 is CASSRRKVTSNQPQHF. The CDR3 nucleotides read TGTGCCAGTAGCCGTCGGAAGGTTACTAGCAATCAGCCCCAGCATTTT.

This chain connects TRBV6-2 or TRBV6-3 to TRBJ1-1; D uncertain. CDR3 length: 15 amino acids. The V end lost 0 bases, the J end lost 8 bases, and 16 bases lay between the germline ends. Germline CDR1 is MNHEY and CDR2 is SVGEGT. The CDR3: CASSYSPYTGMEAFF. Written as DNA, the CDR3 is TGTGCCAGCAGTTACTCGCCCTATACCGGGATGGAAGCTTTCTTT.

This chain uses TRBV7-9 with TRBJ2-7; D perhaps matches TRBD2 (5 bases). V lost 2 bases to trimming and J lost 3 bases, with 11 bases between them. The germline gives CDR1 SEHNR, CDR2 FQNEAQ (reference sequence). The CDR3 is made up of 14 amino acids. The CDR3 DNA reads TGTGCCAGCAGCTTAAAGGACGGAGGCTACGAGCAGTACTTC. This gives the protein CASSLKDGGYEQYF. The complete variable domain, with remaining parts taken from reference TRBV7-9 and TRBJ2-7, reads DTGVSQNPRHKITKRGQNVTFRCDPISEHNRLYWYRQTLGQGPEFLTYFQNEAQLEKSRLLSDRFSAERPKGSFSTLEIQRTEQGDSAMYLCASSLKDGGYEQYFGPGTRLTVT.

The gene calls are TRBV11-2 and TRBJ2-5; D gene unclear. The germline V gene has CDR1 SGHAT and CDR2 FQNNGV. The CDR3 consists of 14 residues. Trimming shortened V by 4 bases and J by 3 bases, and 12 bases separated the two germline ends. The CDR3 reads CASSSGIREETQYF. The DNA for the CDR3 is TGTGCCAGCAGCTCCGGCATCCGCGAAGAGACCCAGTACTTC. Supplemented by reference TRBV11-2 and TRBJ2-5, the full variable domain reads EAGVAQSPRYKIIEKRQSVAFWCNPISGHATLYWYQQILGQGPKLLIQFQNNGVVDDSQLPKDRFSAERLKGVDSTLKIQPAKLEDSAVYLCASSSGIREETQYFGPGTRLLVL.

The chain combines TRBV6-2 or TRBV6-3 with TRBJ2-3; a possible D gene is TRBD1 (5 bases). The CDR3 spans 13 residues. Trimming left V 4 bases short and J 4 bases short, with 9 bases between. Germline assignment: CDR1 MNHEY and CDR2 SVGEGT. The CDR3 sequence is CASSLGPPDTQYF. CDR3 nucleotide sequence: TGTGCCAGCAGTTTGGGGCCTCCAGATACGCAGTATTTT.

The chain employs TRBV25-1 and TRBJ1-1; TRBD1 aligns across 9 bases. V shed 6 bases, J shed 3 bases, and the junction held 5 bases outside the gene matches. Germline loops: CDR1 MGHDK, CDR2 SYGVNS. The CDR3 sequence is 14 residues long. The CDR3 DNA is TGTGCCAGCAGGAAGACAGGGGGACACACTGAAGCTTTCTTT. Translation gives CASRKTGGHTEAFF. The entire variable domain, with the rest obtained from reference TRBV25-1 and TRBJ1-1, is as follows: EADIYQTPRYLVIGTGKKITLECSQTMGHDKMYWYQQDPGMELHLIHYSYGVNSTEKGDLSSESTVSRIRTEHFPLTLESARPSHTSQYLCASRKTGGHTEAFFGQGTRLTVV.